This T cell receptor beta chain was sequenced for a study of T-cell memory formation after mild COVID-19. Constant-segment primers and 5'RACE yielded cDNA libraries for TCR alpha and TCR beta, each carrying sample barcodes and UMIs. Via MiXCR, TCRdb re-called the 5' RACE reads, giving one row per CDR3 protein. The profile shows approximately 570,000 distinct CDR3 sequences, roughly 18% of them singletons. This clonotype was recorded many times. The antigen remains unidentified. Germline V gives CDR1 GTSNPN, CDR2 SVGIG (reference sequence). Trimming shortened V by 5 bases and J by 8 bases, and 17 bases separated the two germline ends. This CDR3 region has 13 residues. Study-level points and caveats: Cross-reactive memory seemingly joined, as some responding clones were found in pre-infection memory. Later expanders leaned CD4+, whereas day 15 to 85 contracting clones were balanced CD4/CD8.

This chain joins TRBV30 and TRBJ2-3; maybe TRBD1 (5 bases). Material for sequencing was PBMCs or a T cell subset sorted from them (not recorded which). The receptor was derived from an adult woman who had mild COVID-19 (a few samples of this study predate the infection). Cell type and time point are not known. CDR3 DNA: TGTGCCTGGGGCCAGGGCGGTTTAGCTACGCAGTATTTT. Its translation: CAWGQGGLATQYF.